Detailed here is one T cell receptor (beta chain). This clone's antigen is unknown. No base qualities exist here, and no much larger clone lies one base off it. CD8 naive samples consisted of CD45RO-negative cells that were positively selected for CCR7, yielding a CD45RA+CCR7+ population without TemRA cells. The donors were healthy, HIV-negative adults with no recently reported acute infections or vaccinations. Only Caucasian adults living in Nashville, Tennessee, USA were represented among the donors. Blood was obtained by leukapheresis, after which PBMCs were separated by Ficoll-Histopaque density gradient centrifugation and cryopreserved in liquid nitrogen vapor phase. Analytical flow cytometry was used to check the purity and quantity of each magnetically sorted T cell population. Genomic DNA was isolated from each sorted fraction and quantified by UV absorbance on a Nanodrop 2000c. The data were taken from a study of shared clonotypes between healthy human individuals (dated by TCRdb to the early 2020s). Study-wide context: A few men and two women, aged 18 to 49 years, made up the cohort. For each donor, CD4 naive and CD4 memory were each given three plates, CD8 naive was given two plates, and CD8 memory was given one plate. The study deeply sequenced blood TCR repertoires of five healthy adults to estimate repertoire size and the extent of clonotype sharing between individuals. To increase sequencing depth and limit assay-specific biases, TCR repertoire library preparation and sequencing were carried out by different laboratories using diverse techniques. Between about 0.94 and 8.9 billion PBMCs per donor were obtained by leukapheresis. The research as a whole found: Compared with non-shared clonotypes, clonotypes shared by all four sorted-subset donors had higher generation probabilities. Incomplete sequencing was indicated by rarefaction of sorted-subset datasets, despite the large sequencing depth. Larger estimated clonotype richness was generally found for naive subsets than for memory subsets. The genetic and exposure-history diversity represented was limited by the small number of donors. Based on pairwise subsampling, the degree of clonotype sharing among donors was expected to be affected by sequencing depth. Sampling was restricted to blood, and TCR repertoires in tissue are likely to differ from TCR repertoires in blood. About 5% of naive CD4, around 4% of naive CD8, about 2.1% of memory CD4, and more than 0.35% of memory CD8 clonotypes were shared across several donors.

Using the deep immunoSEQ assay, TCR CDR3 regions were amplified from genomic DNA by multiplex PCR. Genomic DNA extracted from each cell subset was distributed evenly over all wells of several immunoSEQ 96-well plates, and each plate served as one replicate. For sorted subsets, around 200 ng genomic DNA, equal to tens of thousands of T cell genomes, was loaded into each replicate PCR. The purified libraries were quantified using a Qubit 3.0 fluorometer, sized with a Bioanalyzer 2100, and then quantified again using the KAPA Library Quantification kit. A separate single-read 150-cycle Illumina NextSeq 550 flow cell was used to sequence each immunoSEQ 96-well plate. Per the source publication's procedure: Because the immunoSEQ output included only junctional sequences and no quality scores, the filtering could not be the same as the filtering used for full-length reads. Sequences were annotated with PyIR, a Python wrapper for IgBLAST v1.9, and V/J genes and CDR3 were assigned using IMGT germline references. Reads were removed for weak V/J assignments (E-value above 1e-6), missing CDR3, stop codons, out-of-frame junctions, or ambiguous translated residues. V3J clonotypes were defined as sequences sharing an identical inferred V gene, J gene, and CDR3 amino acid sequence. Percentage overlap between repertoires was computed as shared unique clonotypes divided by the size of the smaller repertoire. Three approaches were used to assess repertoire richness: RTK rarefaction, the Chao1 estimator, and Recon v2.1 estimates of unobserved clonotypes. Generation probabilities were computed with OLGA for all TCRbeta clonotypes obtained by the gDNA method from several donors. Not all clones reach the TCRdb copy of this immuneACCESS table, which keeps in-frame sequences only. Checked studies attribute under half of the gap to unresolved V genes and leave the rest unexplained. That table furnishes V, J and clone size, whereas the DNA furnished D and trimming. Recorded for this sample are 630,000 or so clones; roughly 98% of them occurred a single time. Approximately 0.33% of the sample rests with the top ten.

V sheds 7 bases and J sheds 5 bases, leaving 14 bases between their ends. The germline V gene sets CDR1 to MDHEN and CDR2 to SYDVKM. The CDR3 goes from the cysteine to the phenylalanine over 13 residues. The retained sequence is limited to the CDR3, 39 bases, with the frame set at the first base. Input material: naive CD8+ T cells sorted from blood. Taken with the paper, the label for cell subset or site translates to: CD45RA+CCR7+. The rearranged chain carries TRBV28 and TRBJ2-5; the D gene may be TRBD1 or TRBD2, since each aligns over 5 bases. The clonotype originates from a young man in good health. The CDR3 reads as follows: CASTSLGDETQYF. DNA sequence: TGTGCCAGCACCAGCTTGGGGGACGAGACCCAGTACTTC.